Each of the 29 T cell receptor beta chains below was sequenced from the same sample in a study of T cell repertoires in cytomegalovirus infection. TCRdb reanalysed the reads using MiXCR and keeps one entry per CDR3 protein. This repertoire shows hundreds of thousands of distinct CDR3 sequences, around 31% found once; its top ten account for 15% to 20%. These receptors' antigens are unknown. The input for sequencing was cultured PBMCs, taken from culture after CMV antigen stimulation. These receptors originate from a human donor in good health (CMV status not recorded). Some clones in this sample may be carry-over from other donors' samples.

V and J are TRBV4-3 and TRBJ2-5; D might be TRBD1 (6 bases). This CDR3 is built from 15 residues. V was trimmed by 4 bases and J by 5 bases, leaving 17 bases between them. The germline gives CDR1 LGHNA, CDR2 YSLEER. In nucleotides, the CDR3 is TGCGCCAGCAGCCGCAACATTGGGGGCCGGGAGACCCAGTACTTC. It codes for CASSRNIGGRETQYF.

This clonotype was observed many times. The chain couples TRBV7-8 to TRBJ2-3; a weak D match, TRBD2 (6 bases). The length of the CDR3 is 14 residues. From germline, CDR1 is SGHVS and CDR2 FQNEAQ. V was clipped by 3 bases and J by 6 bases, with 13 bases between them. The CDR3 DNA is TGTGCCAGCAGCTTCGAGCAGGCGGGGGATACGCAGTATTTT. As protein: CASSFEQAGDTQYF. The whole variable domain, filled in from reference TRBV7-8 and TRBJ2-3, reads GAGVSQSPRYKVAKRGQDVALRCDPISGHVSLFWYQQALGQGPEFLTYFQNEAQLDKSGLPSDRFFAERPEGSVSTLKIQRTQQEDSAVYLCASSFEQAGDTQYFGPGTRLTVL.

The rearrangement joins TRBV12-3 or TRBV12-4 to TRBJ1-3; 8 positions match TRBD1. This CDR3 comprises 14 residues. Germline trimming cut 7 bases from V and 6 bases from J; bases unmatched to any gene: 8. CDR3 amino acids: CASTAGTGLNTIYF. The CDR3 DNA is TGTGCCAGCACCGCCGGGACAGGCTTAAACACCATATATTTT.

This clonotype has only a few counts. A much larger clone differs from this one at a single base, so this may be a read error. V is TRBV7-2 and J is TRBJ1-1; D ambiguous. Trimming stripped 5 bases from V and 0 bases from J, with 7 bases between. Germline V gene data show CDR1 as SGHTA and CDR2 as FQGNSA. The CDR3 length is 13 residues. The CDR3 DNA reads as TGTGCCAGCAGCGCACAGATGAACACTGAAGCTTTCTTT. This sequence encodes CASSAQMNTEAFF.

The chain has TRBV5-5 and TRBJ2-1; a weak D match, TRBD2 (6 bases). Germline CDR1 and CDR2: SGHKS and YYEKEE (reference sequence). The CDR3 loop spans 13 amino acids. Trimming shortened V by 1 base and J by 8 bases, and 10 bases separated the two germline ends. The CDR3 sequence: CASSLMGEDEQFF. The CDR3 DNA follows: TGTGCCAGCAGCTTGATGGGGGAGGATGAGCAGTTCTTC.

Only one count was recorded for this clonotype. The chain employs TRBV4-2 and TRBJ1-4; D ambiguous. V gave up 3 bases and J gave up 7 bases, with 12 bases separating them. This CDR3 region has 14 residues. The V gene's germline CDR1 is LGHNA and CDR2 YNFKEQ. CDR3 amino acids: CASSHPTRREKLFF. The CDR3 coding sequence is TGTGCCAGCAGCCACCCGACTAGGCGTGAAAAACTGTTTTTT.

This clonotype occurred many times. The chain uses TRBV7-2 and TRBJ2-7, with D possibly TRBD2 on 6 matching bases. The V gene lost 3 bases and the J gene lost 2 bases, with 14 bases spanning the gap. CDR1 is SGHTA, CDR2 FQGNSA, per germline. The CDR3 consists of 15 residues. CDR3 DNA sequence: TGTGCCAGCAGCTTGGATAGCGGCAGGACCTACGAGCAGTACTTC. Its protein product is CASSLDSGRTYEQYF.

The V call is TRBV7-2, the J call TRBJ2-5, with 14 nucleotides matching TRBD2. The CDR3 runs to 16 residues. Germline lookup yields CDR1 SGHTA and CDR2 FQGNSA. V lost 1 base, J lost 5 bases, and 3 bases stayed unmatched. As DNA, the CDR3 is TGTGCCAGCAGCTTAGGGGGGACTAGCGGGAGCGAGACCCAGTACTTC. It yields the protein CASSLGGTSGSETQYF.

This clonotype is a singleton in its sample. This chain joins TRBV2 and TRBJ2-5, with D unresolved. The CDR3 is 12 amino acids. Trimming left V 6 bases short and J 4 bases short, with 9 bases between. Germline V gene data show CDR1 as SNHLY and CDR2 as FYNNEI. CDR3 sequence reads: CASSTRTETQYF. The CDR3 DNA sequence: TGTGCCAGCAGCACAAGAACAGAGACCCAGTACTTC.

This chain uses TRBV7-8 with TRBJ1-2, with 8 bases fitting TRBD1. V was clipped by 7 bases and J by 6 bases; unmatched bases: 10. Germline lookup yields CDR1 SGHVS and CDR2 FQNEAQ. The CDR3 runs to 14 residues. In DNA form, the CDR3 reads TGTGCCAGCACCCTAATACAGGGGGAGAATGGCTACACCTTC. Translating gives CASTLIQGENGYTF.

The genes are TRBV6-8 and TRBJ2-1; no firm D call. V was clipped by 7 bases and J by 12 bases, with 10 bases between them. The CDR3 spans 10 residues. Germline CDR1 MNHGY, CDR2 SAAAGT. CDR3 amino acids: CASIIQLQFF. CDR3 coding DNA: TGTGCCAGCATCATCCAATTGCAGTTCTTC.

This chain uses TRBV20-1 with TRBJ2-1; D not resolved. With 5 bases removed from V and 1 base from J, the gap between germline ends came to 6 bases. Germline V gene lookup returns CDR1 DFQATT and CDR2 SNEGSKA (reference sequence). This CDR3 contains 12 residues. CDR3 residues: CSAWASYNEQFF. In nucleotides, the CDR3 is TGCAGTGCTTGGGCGTCCTACAATGAGCAGTTCTTC.

The chain couples TRBV29-1 to TRBJ2-5, with D possibly being TRBD2 (7 bases). In germline, CDR1 is SQVTM, CDR2 ANQGSEA. V gave up 3 bases and J gave up 5 bases, with 19 bases separating them. The CDR3 has 15 amino acids. The CDR3 reads CSVEGGAWERETQYF. For the CDR3, the DNA is TGCAGCGTTGAGGGGGGGGCCTGGGAGCGCGAGACCCAGTACTTC.

The chain carries TRBV6-1 and TRBJ2-7, with 8 bases matching TRBD2. The CDR3 is 14 amino acids. Trimming took 6 bases from V and 1 from J; bases not matched to a gene: 5. Germline-derived CDR1 and CDR2 are MNHNS and SASEGT. The CDR3 reads CASSQTSASYEQYF. The CDR3 nucleotides read TGTGCCAGCAGCCAGACTAGCGCATCCTACGAGCAGTACTTC.

The sample holds a few counts of this clonotype. V and J are TRBV6-1 and TRBJ1-6; perhaps TRBD1 as D (5 bases). V shed 7 bases and J shed 8 bases, with 15 bases lying between them. The CDR3 covers 14 residues. Germline CDR1 is MNHNS and CDR2 is SASEGT. CDR3 DNA: TGTGCCAGCACTATATCCAGGGTGGATTCACCCCTCCACTTT. As protein: CASTISRVDSPLHF.

Only a few counts were recorded for this clonotype. CDR3 in amino acids: CASSVVSATDTQYF. For the CDR3, the DNA is TGTGCCAGCAGCGTAGTGTCCGCCACAGATACGCAGTATTTT. This rearrangement joins TRBV9 to TRBJ2-3; D remains unclear. V dropped 0 bases and J dropped 2 bases, with 7 bases sitting between them. The CDR3 consists of 14 residues. Germline V lookup: CDR1 SGDLS, CDR2 YYNGEE.

This sequence joins TRBV5-1 and TRBJ2-7, with unresolved D. Germline CDR1 is SGHRS and CDR2 is YFSETQ. The CDR3 is 14 amino acids. The V end was cut by 4 bases, the J end by 5 bases, with 16 bases between. The CDR3 nucleotides are TGCGCCAGCAGCCCGACCGTACCCTTTGACGAGCAGTACTTC. Encoded protein: CASSPTVPFDEQYF.

This chain uses TRBV18 with TRBJ2-3; D not resolved. CDR3 length equals 15 residues. Germline CDR1 KGHSH, CDR2 LQKENI. Trimming took 4 bases from V and 1 from J, leaving 12 bases between them. CDR3 sequence reads: CASSQNTPRTDTQYF. The CDR3 nucleotides are TGTGCCAGCTCACAGAATACTCCACGCACAGATACGCAGTATTTT.

This clonotype was observed at least ten times. The chain couples TRBV7-8 to TRBJ2-3; D is possibly TRBD2 (6 bases). Germline CDR1 SGHVS, CDR2 FQNEAQ. Trimming took off 3 bases at V and 4 bases at J, with 14 bases between the two ends. This CDR3 has 15 residues. This CDR3 is CASSFSTSVSDTQYF. The CDR3 region has the DNA TGTGCCAGCAGCTTCTCGACTAGTGTTTCAGATACGCAGTATTTT.

This clonotype was seen more than once but under ten times. The chain links TRBV6-6 to TRBJ1-2, with TRBD1 matching over 7 bases. CDR3 size: 16 residues. Germline V CDR1 and CDR2: MNHNY, SVGAGI (reference sequence). After removal of 5 bases from V and 1 base from J, the junction contained 10 bases not matched to a gene. Here the CDR3 DNA reads TGTGCCAGCAGTCTCCGGGACAGATATATTAACTATGGCTACACCTTC. It codes for CASSLRDRYINYGYTF.

The rearrangement joins TRBV19 to TRBJ2-1; possibly TRBD1 or TRBD2 for D (6 bases each). Germline CDR1 LNHDA, CDR2 SQIVND (reference sequence). This CDR3 has 14 amino acids. V was clipped by 7 bases and J by 5 bases, with 15 bases between them. CDR3 region: CASKWRDINNEQFF. The CDR3 DNA reads TGTGCCAGTAAGTGGAGGGACATTAACAATGAGCAGTTCTTC.

The chain couples TRBV2 to TRBJ2-3; 8 bases map to TRBD2. The CDR3 consists of 16 residues. The germline CDR1 and CDR2 sequences are SNHLY and FYNNEI. J gave up 2 bases and V 6 bases, and 10 bases lay outside the gene matches. CDR3 sequence: CASSNRPGGNTDTQYF. In DNA form, the CDR3 reads TGTGCCAGCAGCAACCGCCCGGGGGGGAACACAGATACGCAGTATTTT.

The CDR3 spells CASSSPRTSGRFHLTDTQYF. The CDR3 DNA follows: TGTGCCAGCAGCTCCCCCCGGACTAGCGGGAGATTCCACCTCACAGATACGCAGTATTTT. The gene calls are TRBV7-2 and TRBJ2-3; TRBD2 agrees at 13 bases. The germline V gene has CDR1 SGHTA and CDR2 FQGNSA. The CDR3 runs 20 residues. J lost 2 bases, V lost 4 bases, and 15 bases had no gene match.

This clonotype was seen only a few times. Here the CDR3 DNA reads TGTGCCAGCAGCATAACTAGCGGGAGTCGATACGAGCAGTACTTC. Translation: CASSITSGSRYEQYF. The chain combines TRBV7-2 with TRBJ2-7; 11 bases align to TRBD2. V shed 5 bases, J shed 4 bases, and the junction held 7 bases outside the gene matches. The CDR3 covers 15 residues. Germline CDR1 SGHTA, CDR2 FQGNSA.

The CDR3 loop reads CASSPPGGKNEQYF. DNA of the CDR3: TGTGCCAGCAGCCCACCGGGGGGGAAGAACGAGCAGTACTTC. The J gene is TRBJ2-7, the V gene TRBV7-9; 8 bases line up with TRBD2. Germline V CDR1 and CDR2: SEHNR, FQNEAQ (reference sequence). The ends lost 5 bases at V and 5 bases at J; junction bases unmatched: 8. The CDR3 extends over 14 amino acids.

The genes are TRBV4-2 and TRBJ2-1, with TRBD2 matching over 12 bases. The V and J ends lost 4 bases and 6 bases, in that order; junction bases with no gene match: 13. Germline V gene lookup returns CDR1 LGHNA and CDR2 YNFKEQ. The CDR3 runs to 18 residues. The CDR3 DNA is TGTGCCAGCAGCCTCGTCGGGCTAGCGGGGGGGCAAGGCAATGAGCAGTTCTTC. It codes for CASSLVGLAGGQGNEQFF.

Many counts were recorded for this clonotype. The V and J genes are TRBV7-2 and TRBJ1-2; D unresolved. This CDR3 has 13 residues. Looked up from germline, CDR1 is SGHTA and CDR2 is FQGNSA. V dropped 1 base and J dropped 7 bases, with 10 bases sitting between them. In DNA, the CDR3 is TGTGCCAGCAGCTTAGGTATCTGGAGTGGCTACACCTTC. Protein product: CASSLGIWSGYTF.

This chain connects TRBV19 to TRBJ2-1, with D unclear. The CDR3 length is 13 residues. Trimming took 8 bases from V and 9 from J, leaving 17 bases between them. CDR1 and CDR2 from the germline V gene are LNHDA and SQIVND (reference sequence). The CDR3 region has the DNA TGTGCCAGTGGCCGCGACGTCGACCTTGAGCAGTTCTTC. This gives the protein CASGRDVDLEQFF.

At least ten counts were recorded for this clonotype. The CDR3 nucleotides read TGTGCCAGCAGCCCCAGAAGGGGCTCTGGAAACACCATATATTTT. It translates to CASSPRRGSGNTIYF. The V gene is TRBV7-9, the J gene TRBJ1-3; the D gene is possibly TRBD1 (5 bases). V was cut by 5 bases and J by 0 bases, with 11 bases left in between. Germline CDR1 SEHNR, CDR2 FQNEAQ (reference sequence). CDR3 length: 15 amino acids. The full variable domain, rest sourced from reference TRBV7-9 and TRBJ1-3, is DTGVSQNPRHKITKRGQNVTFRCDPISEHNRLYWYRQTLGQGPEFLTYFQNEAQLEKSRLLSDRFSAERPKGSFSTLEIQRTEQGDSAMYLCASSPRRGSGNTIYFGEGSWLTVV.